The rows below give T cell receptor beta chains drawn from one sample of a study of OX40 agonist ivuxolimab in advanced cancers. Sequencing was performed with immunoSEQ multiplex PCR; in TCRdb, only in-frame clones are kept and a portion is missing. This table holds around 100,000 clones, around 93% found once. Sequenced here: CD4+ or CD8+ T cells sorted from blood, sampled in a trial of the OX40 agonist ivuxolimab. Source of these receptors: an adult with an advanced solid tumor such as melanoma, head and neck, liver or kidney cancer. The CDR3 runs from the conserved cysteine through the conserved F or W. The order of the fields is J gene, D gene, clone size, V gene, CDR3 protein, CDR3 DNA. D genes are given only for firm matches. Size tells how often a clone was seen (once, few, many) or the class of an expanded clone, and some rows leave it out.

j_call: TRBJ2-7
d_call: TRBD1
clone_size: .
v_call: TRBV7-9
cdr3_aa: CASTDRGRLSSYEQYF
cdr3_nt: TGTGCCAGCACCGACAGGGGGCGGTTGAGCTCCTACGAGCAGTACTTC

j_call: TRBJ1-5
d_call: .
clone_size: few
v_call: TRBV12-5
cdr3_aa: CASGLDQISNQPQHF
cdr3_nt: TGTGCTAGTGGTTTGGACCAGATTAGCAATCAGCCCCAGCATTTT

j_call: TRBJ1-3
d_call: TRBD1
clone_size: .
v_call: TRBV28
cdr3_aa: CASSLWVTGGPGNTIYF
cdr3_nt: TGTGCCAGCAGTTTATGGGTAACAGGGGGCCCTGGAAACACCATATATTTT

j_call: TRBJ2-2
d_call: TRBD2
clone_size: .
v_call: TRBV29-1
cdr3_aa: CSVTRRGTGELFF
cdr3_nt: TGCAGCGTGACCCGGCGGGGGACCGGGGAGCTGTTTTTT

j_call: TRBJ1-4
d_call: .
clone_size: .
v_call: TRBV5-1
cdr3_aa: CASSPEGSNEKLFF
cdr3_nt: TGCGCCAGCAGCCCCGAGGGATCTAATGAAAAACTGTTTTTT

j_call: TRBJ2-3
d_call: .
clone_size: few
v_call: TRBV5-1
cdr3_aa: CASSLDGVTDTQYF
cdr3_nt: TGCGCCAGCAGCTTGGACGGGGTCACAGATACGCAGTATTTT

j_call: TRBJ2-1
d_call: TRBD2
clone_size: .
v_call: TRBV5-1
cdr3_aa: CASSPGGGRALNEQFF
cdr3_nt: TGCGCCAGCAGCCCTGGTGGCGGGAGGGCCCTCAATGAGCAGTTCTTC

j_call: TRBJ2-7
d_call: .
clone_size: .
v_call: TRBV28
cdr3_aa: CASSTLGSGPTYEQYF
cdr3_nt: TGTGCCAGCAGTACCTTAGGAAGCGGCCCCACCTACGAGCAGTACTTC

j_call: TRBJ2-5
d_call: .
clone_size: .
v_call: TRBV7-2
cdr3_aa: CASSPRAGPETQYF
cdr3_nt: TGTGCCAGCAGCCCAAGGGCAGGGCCGGAGACCCAGTACTTC

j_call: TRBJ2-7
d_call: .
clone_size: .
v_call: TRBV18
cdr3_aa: CASSPTMGKTSYEQYF
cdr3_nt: TGTGCCAGCTCACCTACGATGGGCAAGACCTCCTACGAGCAGTACTTC

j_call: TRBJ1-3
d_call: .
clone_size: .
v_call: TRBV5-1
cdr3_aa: CASSRSGSSGNTIYF
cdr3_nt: TGCGCCAGCAGCCGATCAGGGAGCTCTGGAAACACCATATATTTT

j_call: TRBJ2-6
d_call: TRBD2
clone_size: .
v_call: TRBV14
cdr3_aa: CASSQRLAGGRGANVLTF
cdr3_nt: TGTGCCAGCAGCCAACGGCTAGCGGGAGGGCGCGGGGCCAACGTCCTGACTTTC

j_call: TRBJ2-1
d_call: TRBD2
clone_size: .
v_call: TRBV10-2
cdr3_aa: CASSEYSGRVVNEQFF
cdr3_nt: TGCGCCAGCAGTGAGTATAGCGGGAGGGTCGTCAATGAGCAGTTCTTC

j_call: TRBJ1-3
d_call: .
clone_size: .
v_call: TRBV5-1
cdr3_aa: CASSLLQGVYSGNTIYF
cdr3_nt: TGCGCCAGCAGCTTGTTGCAGGGAGTGTACTCTGGAAACACCATATATTTT

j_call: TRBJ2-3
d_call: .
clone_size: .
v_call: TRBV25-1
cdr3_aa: CASSPRTWGFTDTQYF
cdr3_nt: TGTGCCAGCAGTCCGCGAACCTGGGGGTTCACAGATACGCAGTATTTT

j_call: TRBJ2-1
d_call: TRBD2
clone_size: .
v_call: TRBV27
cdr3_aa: CASAGLGVYNEQFF
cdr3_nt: TGTGCCAGCGCGGGACTAGGGGTTTACAATGAGCAGTTCTTC

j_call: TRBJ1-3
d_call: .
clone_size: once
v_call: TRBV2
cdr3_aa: CASSPRTVSGNTIYF
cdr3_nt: TGTGCCAGCAGTCCAAGAACCGTCTCTGGAAACACCATATATTTT

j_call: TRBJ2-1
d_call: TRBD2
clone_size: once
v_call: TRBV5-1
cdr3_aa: CASSLIAGGPEQFF
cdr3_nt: TGCGCCAGCAGCTTAATTGCGGGAGGGCCTGAGCAGTTCTTC

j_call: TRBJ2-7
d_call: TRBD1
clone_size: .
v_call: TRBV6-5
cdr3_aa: CASSYSTGKNYEQYF
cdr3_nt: TGTGCCAGCAGTTACTCGACAGGGAAGAACTACGAGCAGTACTTC

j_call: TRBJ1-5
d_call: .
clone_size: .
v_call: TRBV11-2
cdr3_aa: CASSLLQGPQHF
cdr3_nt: TGTGCCAGCAGCTTGTTGCAAGGGCCCCAGCATTTT

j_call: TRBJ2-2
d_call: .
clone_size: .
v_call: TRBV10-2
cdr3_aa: CASSDRFRGTGELFF
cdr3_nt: TGCGCCAGCAGTGACCGGTTTCGTGGCACCGGGGAGCTGTTTTTT

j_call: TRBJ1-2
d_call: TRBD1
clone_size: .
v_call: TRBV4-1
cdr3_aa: CASSQAGTAGVNYGYTF
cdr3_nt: TGCGCCAGCAGCCAAGCCGGGACAGCCGGGGTTAACTATGGCTACACCTTC

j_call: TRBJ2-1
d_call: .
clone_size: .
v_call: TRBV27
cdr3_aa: CASSLRGQRGNEQFF
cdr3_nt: TGTGCCAGCAGTTTAAGGGGACAAAGAGGCAATGAGCAGTTCTTC